This passage covers 27 T cell receptor beta chains from one sample sequenced in a study of type 1 regulatory T cells. Study outcomes and limitations: Type 1 regulatory T cells had a more restricted TCR repertoire than non-type 1 regulatory T cells.

Each CDR3 protein gets one entry after TCRdb re-called the reads with MiXCR. The data hold 65,000 to 80,000 distinct CDR3 sequences, with less than 25% observed a single time. These receptors have no identified antigens. Sequencing was performed on cultured type 1 regulatory T (Tr1) cells, either the whole culture or a sorted fraction (not recorded which). The receptors were gathered from a human donor in good health.

The sample holds a few counts of this clonotype. The rearrangement uses TRBV24-1 and TRBJ2-1; 11 bases align to TRBD1. The ends lost 4 bases at V and 4 bases at J; junction bases unmatched: 5. The CDR3 is made up of 16 amino acids. Germline-derived CDR1 and CDR2 are KGHDR and SFDVKD. The CDR3 loop is CATSERDRGYYNEQFF. The CDR3 bases are TGTGCCACCAGTGAAAGGGACAGGGGGTATTACAATGAGCAGTTCTTC.

This clonotype was counted at least ten times. The chain couples TRBV7-2 to TRBJ2-5, with D maybe TRBD2 (6 bases). The CDR3 covers 14 residues. The V gene's germline CDR1 is SGHTA and CDR2 FQGNSA. The ends were cut back, 6 bases at V and 5 bases at J, with 16 bases in the middle. Written as DNA, the CDR3 is TGTGCCAGCAGACCCGGGGGAGCCAGGGAGACCCAGTACTTC. Translation: CASRPGGARETQYF.

V is TRBV5-1 and J is TRBJ2-1, with 8 bases identical to TRBD1. The CDR3 runs 13 residues. From germline, CDR1 is SGHRS and CDR2 YFSETQ. J lost 10 bases, V lost 3 bases, and 6 bases had no gene match. CDR3 nucleotides: TGCGCCAGCAGCTCCGCAGGGGGCCCAGAGCAGTTCTTC. As protein: CASSSAGGPEQFF. Complete variable domain (other parts from reference TRBV5-1 and TRBJ2-1): KAGVTQTPRYLIKTRGQQVTLSCSPISGHRSVSWYQQTPGQGLQFLFEYFSETQRNKGNFPGRFSGRQFSNSRSEMNVSTLELGDSALYLCASSSAGGPEQFFGPGTRLTVL.

The sample holds many counts of this clonotype. The V call is TRBV5-4, the J call TRBJ2-7; TRBD2 matches 8 bases. The CDR3 has 13 amino acids. With 2 bases clipped from V and 2 bases from J, the junction kept 0 bases outside the gene matches. Per germline, CDR1 SGHNT and CDR2 YYREEE (reference sequence). The CDR3 bases are TGTGCCAGCAGCTTTAGCGGGACCTACGAGCAGTACTTC. This gives the protein CASSFSGTYEQYF.

Many counts were recorded for this clonotype. The V gene is TRBV29-1, the J gene TRBJ2-3; the D gene is possibly TRBD2 (6 bases). Germline V gene data show CDR1 as SQVTM and CDR2 as ANQGSEA. The CDR3 runs to 14 residues. Trimming cost V 4 bases and J 0 bases, with 11 bases left between them. DNA of the CDR3: TGCAGCGTTGCTGTTAGCGGAAGCACAGATACGCAGTATTTT. Translating gives CSVAVSGSTDTQYF.

This clonotype occurred a few times. The J gene is TRBJ1-2, the V gene TRBV3-1, with unresolved D. CDR1 LGHDT and CDR2 YNNKEL come from the germline V gene (reference sequence). Deletions cut 1 base from V and 4 bases from J, with 10 bases between. CDR3 length: 14 residues. The CDR3 coding sequence is TGTGCCAGCAGCCAAGGGAAGTCGACCTATGGCTACACCTTC. It yields the protein CASSQGKSTYGYTF.

The chain recombines TRBV5-1 with TRBJ2-2, with 9 bases lining up with TRBD1. J gave up 4 bases and V 0 bases, and 7 bases lay outside the gene matches. The germline V gene encodes CDR1 SGHRS and CDR2 YFSETQ. The CDR3 runs 17 residues. As DNA, the CDR3 is TGCGCCAGCAGCTTGGGTTCCGGGACAGGGCCCACCGGGGAGCTGTTTTTT. Its translation: CASSLGSGTGPTGELFF.

This rearrangement joins TRBV20-1 to TRBJ2-1, with 9 bases that match TRBD2. Germline loops: CDR1 DFQATT, CDR2 SNEGSKA (reference sequence). After removal of 7 bases from V and 6 bases from J, the junction contained 7 bases not matched to a gene. There are 13 residues in the CDR3. DNA for the CDR3: TGCAGTGTCCCAGCGGGAGGCCTCAATGAGCAGTTCTTC. The encoded protein is CSVPAGGLNEQFF.

Notes on this clonotype: Compared with germline, one end of the junction differs, possibly owing to a read error. The chain carries TRBV20-1 and TRBJ2-1; the match to TRBD1 covers 9 bases. CDR1 is DFQATT, CDR2 SNEGSKA, per germline (reference sequence). The CDR3 has 13 amino acids. CDR3 sequence: CSARADRGSEQFF. CDR3 DNA: TGCAGTGCTAGAGCCGACAGGGGGAGTGAGCAATTCTTC.

This clonotype was detected a few times. The chain combines TRBV5-1 with TRBJ2-1; 15 nucleotides agree with TRBD2. The V segment lost 5 bases and the J segment 2 bases; nucleotides outside the gene matches: 5. This CDR3 region has 17 residues. Germline CDR1 and CDR2: SGHRS and YFSETQ. DNA for the CDR3: TGCGCCAGCAGGGAGGGGACTAGCGGGAGGCCCTACAATGAGCAGTTCTTC. This sequence encodes CASREGTSGRPYNEQFF.

This clonotype came up a few times. The CDR3 region has the DNA TGCGCCAGCAGCGGGGGGACTAGCGGAGCATCCTGGGAGACCCAGTACTTC. This codes for CASSGGTSGASWETQYF. V and J are TRBV5-1 and TRBJ2-5; 11 nucleotides agree with TRBD2. CDR3 length: 17 residues. CDR1 is SGHRS and CDR2 is YFSETQ in the germline V gene. Trimming cost V 4 bases and J 5 bases; bases outside gene matches: 13. Drawing the rest from reference TRBV5-1 and TRBJ2-5, the complete variable domain is KAGVTQTPRYLIKTRGQQVTLSCSPISGHRSVSWYQQTPGQGLQFLFEYFSETQRNKGNFPGRFSGRQFSNSRSEMNVSTLELGDSALYLCASSGGTSGASWETQYFGPGTRLLVL.

This clonotype was observed a handful of times. The CDR3 region has the DNA TGTGCCAGCAGTTTTTTTGGTACCGGGGAGCTGTTTTTT. It codes for CASSFFGTGELFF. The chain is built from TRBV12-3 or TRBV12-4 and TRBJ2-2; D not resolved. This CDR3 spans 13 amino acids. V shed 3 bases and J shed 5 bases, with 7 bases lying between them.

In its sample, this clonotype was seen many times. The chain uses TRBV28 and TRBJ2-3; TRBD2 matches 8 bases. V lost 5 bases to trimming and J lost 14 bases; unmatched junction nucleotides: 12. The CDR3 is made up of 13 amino acids. The germline CDR1 and CDR2 sequences are MDHEN and SYDVKM. As DNA, the CDR3 is TGTGCCAGCAGTGACACAAACCCGGGGGGGTGGTATTTT. As protein: CASSDTNPGGWYF.

The CDR3 coding sequence is TGTGCCAGCTCACCATCGGCAGGAGGAAGTGGGGAGCTGTTTTTT. This sequence encodes CASSPSAGGSGELFF. The rearrangement links TRBV18 to TRBJ2-2; the D gene is possibly TRBD2 (5 bases). Between the trimmed V and J ends, which lost 2 bases and 8 bases, there was a span of 15 bases. Germline CDR1 KGHSH, CDR2 LQKENI. The CDR3 is 15 residues long. Full variable domain (missing parts from reference TRBV18 and TRBJ2-2): NAGVMQNPRHLVRRRGQEARLRCSPMKGHSHVYWYRQLPEEGLKFMVYLQKENIIDESGMPKERFSAEFPKEGPSILRIQQVVRGDSAAYFCASSPSAGGSGELFFGEGSRLTVL.

The chain joins TRBV7-2 to TRBJ1-3; no clear D gene. This CDR3 spans 15 amino acids. The germline gives CDR1 SGHTA, CDR2 FQGNSA. V lost 2 bases and J 0 bases, leaving 8 bases between the germline ends. Written as DNA, the CDR3 is TGTGCCAGCAGCTTACAAGCAGTCTCTGGAAACACCATATATTTT. Translation gives CASSLQAVSGNTIYF.

This sequence joins TRBV15 and TRBJ2-1; D not certain. V shed 2 bases and J shed 10 bases, with 9 bases lying between them. This CDR3 region has 12 residues. Germline V gene data show CDR1 as LNHNV and CDR2 as YYDKDF (reference sequence). The CDR3 loop reads CATSRPPEEQFF. Here the CDR3 DNA reads TGTGCCACCAGCAGACCGCCCGAGGAGCAGTTCTTC.

This clonotype has a handful of counts. The chain carries TRBV12-3 or TRBV12-4 and TRBJ2-3, with 7 positions matching TRBD1. The ends lost 6 bases at V and 4 bases at J; junction bases unmatched: 4. The CDR3 sequence is 13 residues long. The CDR3 here is CASRGQEADTQYF. CDR3 bases: TGTGCCAGCAGAGGACAGGAGGCAGATACGCAGTATTTT.

This sequence joins TRBV12-3 or TRBV12-4 and TRBJ2-4; TRBD2 matches at 9 bases. With V trimmed by 3 bases and J by 2 bases, 5 bases remained unmatched. The CDR3 runs 16 residues. The CDR3 DNA follows: TGTGCCAGCAGTTTCTGGGCGGGAGGGTCCAAAAACATTCAGTACTTC. Amino acid sequence: CASSFWAGGSKNIQYF.

This clonotype turned up a few times. The chain couples TRBV6-6 to TRBJ2-7; TRBD2 might be the D (7 bases). CDR3 length equals 16 residues. The V end lost 7 bases, the J end lost 3 bases, and 22 bases lay between the germline ends. Germline CDR1 MNHNY, CDR2 SVGAGI (reference sequence). The CDR3 nucleotides read TGTGCCAGCAAAAACGGGGAGGGTCAAGGGGGCTACGAGCAGTACTTC. It translates to CASKNGEGQGGYEQYF.

This chain uses TRBV20-1 with TRBJ2-2, with 7 bases that match TRBD2. CDR1 is DFQATT and CDR2 is SNEGSKA in the germline V gene (reference sequence). CDR3 length: 14 amino acids. The J segment lost 1 base and the V segment lost 1 base, leaving 0 bases of the junction unmatched. Here the CDR3 DNA reads TGCAGTGCTAGAGGCGGGGGGAACACCGGGGAGCTGTTTTTT. Its protein product is CSARGGGNTGELFF.

The table lists this clonotype with a few counts. This chain connects TRBV7-3 to TRBJ2-7, with a weak D call TRBD1 (5 bases). Germline CDR1 is SGHTA and CDR2 is FQGTGA. CDR3 length equals 13 residues. The germline V and J ends were trimmed by 0 bases and 4 bases, with 7 bases remaining between them. The chain's CDR3 is CASSLTQGYEQYF. Written as DNA, the CDR3 is TGTGCCAGCAGCTTAACGCAGGGATACGAGCAGTACTTC.

This clonotype was observed a handful of times. The rearrangement links TRBV12-3 or TRBV12-4 to TRBJ2-7, with 10 bases aligning to TRBD2. CDR3 length: 13 amino acids. The trim removed 10 bases at V and 5 bases at J, leaving 8 bases unmatched. The CDR3 here is CATQREGRNEQYF. As DNA, the CDR3 is TGTGCCACCCAGCGGGAGGGCCGGAACGAGCAGTACTTC.

This clonotype occurred many times. This chain uses TRBV12-3 or TRBV12-4 with TRBJ2-5; possibly TRBD1 for D (5 bases). This CDR3 has 12 residues. Trimming removed 4 bases from V and 4 bases from J, with 7 bases in between. CDR3 nucleotides: TGTGCCAGCAGTTCAGGGCGAGAGACCCAGTACTTC. It is translated as CASSSGRETQYF.

This clonotype was seen only a few times. The chain combines TRBV5-1 with TRBJ1-1; D remains unclear. Per the germline V gene, CDR1 is SGHRS and CDR2 is YFSETQ. Trimming removed 4 bases at V and 0 bases at J, with 13 bases between. This CDR3 comprises 15 residues. The DNA for the CDR3 is TGCGCCAGCAGCCCCTCAGGAAGGATGAACACTGAAGCTTTCTTT. Translating gives CASSPSGRMNTEAFF. The whole variable domain, remainder taken from reference TRBV5-1 and TRBJ1-1, is KAGVTQTPRYLIKTRGQQVTLSCSPISGHRSVSWYQQTPGQGLQFLFEYFSETQRNKGNFPGRFSGRQFSNSRSEMNVSTLELGDSALYLCASSPSGRMNTEAFFGQGTRLTVV.

This chain joins TRBV21-1 and TRBJ2-3; whether TRBD1, the table's D call, matches the DNA was not checked. TRBV21-1 is recorded as a pseudogene. The CDR3 runs to 15 residues. The CDR3 loop is CASSKRQGGTDTQYF. The CDR3 coding sequence is TGTGCCAGCAGCAAACGACAGGGGGGCACAGATACGCAGTATTTT.

This clonotype was recorded many times. The J gene is TRBJ1-4, the V gene TRBV19, with D maybe TRBD1 (6 bases). Germline CDR1 and CDR2: LNHDA and SQIVND (reference sequence). The CDR3 loop spans 13 amino acids. V lost 10 bases, J lost 8 bases, and 17 bases lay in between. For the CDR3, the DNA is TGTGCCACGGGGGCCAGGGGCGGCGAAAAACTGTTTTTT. It is translated as CATGARGGEKLFF. The whole variable domain, filled in from reference TRBV19 and TRBJ1-4, reads DGGITQSPKYLFRKEGQNVTLSCEQNLNHDAMYWYRQDPGQGLRLIYYSQIVNDFQKGDIAEGYSVSREKKESFPLTVTSAQKNPTAFYLCATGARGGEKLFFGSGTQLSVL.

This clonotype was seen only once. This clone may be a read error of a much larger clone one base away. V gene TRBV5-1 combines with J gene TRBJ2-7; 8 nucleotides agree with TRBD2. CDR1 is SGHRS and CDR2 is YFSETQ in the germline V gene. V lost 4 bases, J lost 3 bases, and 6 bases stayed unmatched. The CDR3 runs to 14 residues. The DNA for the CDR3 is TGCGCCAGCAGCCTGACGGGAGGGTACTACGAGCAGTACTTC. Translating gives CASSLTGGYYEQYF.